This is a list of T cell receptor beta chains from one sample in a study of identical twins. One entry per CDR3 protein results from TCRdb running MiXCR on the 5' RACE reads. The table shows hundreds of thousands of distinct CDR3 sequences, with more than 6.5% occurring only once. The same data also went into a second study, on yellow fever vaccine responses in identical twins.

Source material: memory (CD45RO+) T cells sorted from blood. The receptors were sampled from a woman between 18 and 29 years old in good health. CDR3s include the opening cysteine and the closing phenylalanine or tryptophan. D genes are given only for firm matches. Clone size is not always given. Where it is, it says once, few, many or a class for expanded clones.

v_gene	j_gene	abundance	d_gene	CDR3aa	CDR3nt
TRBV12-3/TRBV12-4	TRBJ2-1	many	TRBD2	CASSRARPGLAEKAGNEQFF	TGTGCCAGCAGCCGCGCCAGACCGGGACTAGCGGAAAAAGCGGGGAATGAGCAGTTCTTC
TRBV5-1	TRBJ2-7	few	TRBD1	CASSPGKGARSYEQYF	TGCGCCAGCAGCCCGGGAAAGGGGGCCCGCTCCTACGAGCAGTACTTC
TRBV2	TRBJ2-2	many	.	CASRDTNTGELFF	TGTGCCAGCAGGGACACTAACACCGGGGAGCTGTTTTTT
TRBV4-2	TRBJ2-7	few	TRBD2	CASSQATSGRAHEQYF	TGTGCCAGCAGCCAAGCCACTAGCGGGAGGGCCCACGAGCAGTACTTC
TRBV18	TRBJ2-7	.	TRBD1	CASSPSTGTEQYF	TGTGCCAGCTCACCGTCGACAGGGACCGAGCAGTACTTC
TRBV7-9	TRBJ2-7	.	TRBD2	CASGQAGGSYEQYF	TGTGCCAGCGGACAAGCGGGGGGGTCCTACGAGCAGTACTTC
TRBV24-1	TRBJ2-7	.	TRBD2	CATSPAGGAYEQYF	TGTGCCACCAGTCCCGCGGGAGGGGCTTACGAGCAGTACTTC
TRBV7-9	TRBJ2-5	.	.	CASSPRDVGETQHF	TGTGCCAGCAGCCCCAGAGATGTGGGAGAGACCCAGCACTTC
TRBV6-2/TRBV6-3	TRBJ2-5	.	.	CASSYISAGLQETQYF	TGTGCCAGCAGTTACATCTCCGCAGGGCTCCAAGAGACCCAGTACTTC
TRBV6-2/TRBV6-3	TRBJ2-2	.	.	CASRKPGTLTGELFF	TGTGCCAGCAGAAAGCCGGGGACGTTGACCGGGGAGCTGTTTTTT